This record concerns one T cell receptor (beta chain) sequence. The authors' processing: Amplification of reference gene primers provided the estimated nucleated cell counts. Method: immunoSEQ multiplex PCR; TCRdb's copy keeps in-frame clones and lacks some. The DNA was the basis for D and trimming; V, J and clone size are from that table. The data hold nearly 200,000 clones, with around four fifths observed a single time. The entry originates in a study of blood T cell repertoires in COVID-19. Background on the study: The study drew acute and convalescent COVID-19 samples from the United States, Italy and Spain.

The ends were cut back, 0 bases at V and 7 bases at J, with 6 bases in the middle. The CDR3 covers 12 residues. Germline CDR1 reads SGHTA; CDR2 reads FQGNSA. Seattle cases were enrolled at active infection and followed longitudinally. The sample was peripheral blood. The sequence was obtained from a man aged 55 to 70 with COVID-19, enrolled during active disease. This chain connects TRBV7-2 to TRBJ1-2, with D perhaps matching TRBD1 (5 bases). The CDR3 loop reads CASSLAGAGYTF. The DNA for the CDR3 is TGTGCCAGCAGCTTAGCAGGGGCTGGCTACACCTTC. Based on the CDR3 plus reference TRBV7-2 and TRBJ1-2, the full variable domain is GAGVSQSPSNKVTEKGKDVELRCDPISGHTALYWYRQSLGQGLEFLIYFQGNSAPDKSGLPSDRFSAERTGGSVSTLTIQRTQQEDSAVYLCASSLAGAGYTFGSGTRLTVV.